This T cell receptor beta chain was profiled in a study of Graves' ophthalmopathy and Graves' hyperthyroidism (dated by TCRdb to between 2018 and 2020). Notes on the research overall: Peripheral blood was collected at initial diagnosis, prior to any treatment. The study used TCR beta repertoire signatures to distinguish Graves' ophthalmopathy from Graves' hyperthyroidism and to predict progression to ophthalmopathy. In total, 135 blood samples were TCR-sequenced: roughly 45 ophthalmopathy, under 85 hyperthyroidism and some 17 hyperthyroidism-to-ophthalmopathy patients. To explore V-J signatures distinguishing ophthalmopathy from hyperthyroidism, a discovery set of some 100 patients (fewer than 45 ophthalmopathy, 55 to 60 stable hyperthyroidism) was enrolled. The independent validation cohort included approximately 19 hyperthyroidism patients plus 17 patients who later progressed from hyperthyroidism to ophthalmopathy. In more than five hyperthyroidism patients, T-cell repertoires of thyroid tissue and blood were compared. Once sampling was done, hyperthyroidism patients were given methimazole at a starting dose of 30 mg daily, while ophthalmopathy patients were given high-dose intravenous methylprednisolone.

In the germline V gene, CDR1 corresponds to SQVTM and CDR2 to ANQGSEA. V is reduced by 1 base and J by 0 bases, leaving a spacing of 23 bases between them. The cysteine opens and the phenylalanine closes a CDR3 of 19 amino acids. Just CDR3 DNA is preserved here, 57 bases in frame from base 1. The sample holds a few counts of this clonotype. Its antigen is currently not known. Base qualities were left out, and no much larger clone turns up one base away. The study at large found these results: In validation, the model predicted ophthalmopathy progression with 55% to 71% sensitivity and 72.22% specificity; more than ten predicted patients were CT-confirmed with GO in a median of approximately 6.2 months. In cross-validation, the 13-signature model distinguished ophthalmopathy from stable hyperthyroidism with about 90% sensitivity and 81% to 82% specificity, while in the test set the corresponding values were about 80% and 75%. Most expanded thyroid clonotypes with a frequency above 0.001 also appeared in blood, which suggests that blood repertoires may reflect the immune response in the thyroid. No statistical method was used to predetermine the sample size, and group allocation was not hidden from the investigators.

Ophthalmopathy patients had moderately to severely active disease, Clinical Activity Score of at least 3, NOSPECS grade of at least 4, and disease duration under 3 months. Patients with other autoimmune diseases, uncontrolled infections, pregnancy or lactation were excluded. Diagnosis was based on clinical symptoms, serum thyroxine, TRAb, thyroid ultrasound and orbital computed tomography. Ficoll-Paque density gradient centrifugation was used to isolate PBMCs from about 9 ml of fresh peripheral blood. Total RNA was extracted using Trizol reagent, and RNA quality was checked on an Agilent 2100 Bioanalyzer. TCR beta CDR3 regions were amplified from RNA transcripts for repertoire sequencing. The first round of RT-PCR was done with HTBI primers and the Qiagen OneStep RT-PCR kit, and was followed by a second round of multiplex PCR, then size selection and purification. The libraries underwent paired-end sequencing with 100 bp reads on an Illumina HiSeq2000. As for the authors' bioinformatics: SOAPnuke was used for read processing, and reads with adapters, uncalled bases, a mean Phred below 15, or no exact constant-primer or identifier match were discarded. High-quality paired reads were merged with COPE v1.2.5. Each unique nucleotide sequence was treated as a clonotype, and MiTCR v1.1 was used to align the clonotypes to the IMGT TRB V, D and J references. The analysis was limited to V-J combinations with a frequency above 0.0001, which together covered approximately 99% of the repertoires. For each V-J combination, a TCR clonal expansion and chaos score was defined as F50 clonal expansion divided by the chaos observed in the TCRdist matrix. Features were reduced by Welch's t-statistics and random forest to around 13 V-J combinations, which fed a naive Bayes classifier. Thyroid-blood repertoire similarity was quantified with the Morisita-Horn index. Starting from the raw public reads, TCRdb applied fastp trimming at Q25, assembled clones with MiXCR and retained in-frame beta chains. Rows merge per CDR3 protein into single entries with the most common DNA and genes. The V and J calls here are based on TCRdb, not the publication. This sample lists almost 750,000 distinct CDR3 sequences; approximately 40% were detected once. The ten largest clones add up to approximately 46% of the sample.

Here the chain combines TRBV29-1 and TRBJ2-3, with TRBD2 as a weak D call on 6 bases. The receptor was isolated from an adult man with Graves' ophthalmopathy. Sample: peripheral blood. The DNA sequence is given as TGCAGCGTTGAAGTCCGAGGGGTTAGCCGCGGGACTAGCACAGATACGCAGTATTTT. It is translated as CSVEVRGVSRGTSTDTQYF.